The 11 T cell receptor beta chains below come from one sample, sequenced in a study of blood T cell repertoires in COVID-19. Profiled with immunoSEQ multiplex PCR; TCRdb holds only in-frame clones, not every one. This table holds some 33,000 clones, approximately 89% found once. Sequencing was performed on peripheral blood. All receptors come from a human donor in a cohort sampled during active COVID-19.

The V call is TRBV9, the J call TRBJ2-3, with 7 bases aligning to TRBD1. This CDR3 comprises 15 residues. V gave up 4 bases and J gave up 0 bases; unmatched junction bases: 5. Looked up from germline, CDR1 is SGDLS and CDR2 is YYNGEE. The CDR3 loop is CASSLQGRSTDTQYF. The CDR3 DNA is TGTGCCAGCAGCCTACAGGGGCGCAGCACAGATACGCAGTATTTT.

J is TRBJ1-1 and V is TRBV2, with D unresolved. The CDR3 length is 12 residues. CDR1 is SNHLY, CDR2 FYNNEI, per germline. The V end was cut by 5 bases, the J end by 1 base, with 5 bases between. The DNA for the CDR3 is TGTGCCAGCAGTTTTAAGAACACTGAAGCTTTCTTT. Protein sequence: CASSFKNTEAFF.

This chain uses TRBV27 with TRBJ2-7; TRBD2 matches at 8 bases. V shed 5 bases, J shed 3 bases, and the junction held 9 bases outside the gene matches. This CDR3 contains 15 residues. Per germline, CDR1 MNHEY and CDR2 SMNVEV (reference sequence). The CDR3 is CASSDPGGPGYEQYF. The CDR3 region has the DNA TGTGCCAGCAGTGACCCGGGAGGGCCCGGCTACGAGCAGTACTTC.

This clone was counted once. This chain links TRBV7-9 with TRBJ2-1; 8 bases map to TRBD2. The length of the CDR3 is 15 residues. Germline CDR1 SEHNR, CDR2 FQNEAQ (reference sequence). Trimming took 5 bases from V and 7 from J; bases not matched to a gene: 10. This CDR3 reads CASSPRAGEGNEQFF. For the CDR3, the DNA is TGTGCCAGCAGCCCAAGAGCGGGAGAGGGGAATGAGCAGTTCTTC.

The J gene is TRBJ2-5, the V gene TRBV2; 9 bases agree with TRBD2. V lost 4 bases to trimming and J lost 4 bases; unmatched junction nucleotides: 16. The germline CDR1 and CDR2 sequences are SNHLY and FYNNEI. The CDR3 sequence is 18 residues long. CDR3 loop: CASSAPGDSGGTGETQYF. Written as DNA, the CDR3 is TGTGCCAGCAGTGCCCCAGGCGATAGCGGGGGCACAGGAGAGACCCAGTACTTC. The full variable domain, in which reference TRBV2 and TRBJ2-5 provide the parts outside the CDR3, is EPEVTQTPSHQVTQMGQEVILRCVPISNHLYFYWYRQILGQKVEFLVSFYNNEISEKSEIFDDQFSVERPDGSNFTLKIRSTKLEDSAMYFCASSAPGDSGGTGETQYFGPGTRLLVL.

V usage is TRBV29-1 and J usage is TRBJ1-1; TRBD1 agrees at 9 bases. CDR1 and CDR2 (germline): SQVTM, ANQGSEA. CDR3 length equals 14 residues. V was clipped by 6 bases and J by 4 bases; unmatched bases: 9. In DNA form, the CDR3 reads TGCAGCGTACTCCAGGACAGGGGAAGCACTGAAGCTTTCTTT. This encodes CSVLQDRGSTEAFF.

V and J are TRBV19 and TRBJ2-7, with TRBD2 matching over 8 bases. From germline, CDR1 is LNHDA and CDR2 SQIVND (reference sequence). The CDR3 covers 13 residues. Trimming took 4 bases from V and 3 from J; bases not matched to a gene: 2. DNA for the CDR3: TGTGCCAGTAGTACGGGACTAGACTACGAGCAGTACTTC. It translates to CASSTGLDYEQYF.

This chain connects TRBV30 to TRBJ1-5; 8 bases fit TRBD1. Germline V gives CDR1 GTSNPN, CDR2 SVGIG (reference sequence). J gave up 7 bases and V 3 bases, and 5 bases lay outside the gene matches. The CDR3 consists of 13 residues. The CDR3 region is CAWSVDRGQPQHF. CDR3 DNA: TGTGCCTGGAGCGTTGACAGGGGCCAGCCCCAGCATTTT.

The chain couples TRBV11-2 to TRBJ1-1; D gene unclear. CDR3 length: 12 residues. The germline V gene encodes CDR1 SGHAT and CDR2 FQNNGV. The V end lost 5 bases, the J end lost 5 bases, and 9 bases lay between the germline ends. The CDR3: CASSPIGTEAFF. CDR3 bases: TGTGCCAGCAGCCCCATCGGGACTGAAGCTTTCTTT.

This clone was observed once. The V call is TRBV15, the J call TRBJ2-7; 10 bases agree with TRBD1. Losses at the gene ends were 5 bases for V and 6 bases for J; bases not matched to a gene: 10. Germline CDR1 is LNHNV and CDR2 is YYDKDF (reference sequence). The CDR3 contains 15 residues. CDR3: CATSAFPGTGVEQYF. CDR3 nucleotide sequence: TGTGCCACCAGCGCATTCCCCGGGACAGGGGTCGAGCAGTACTTC. Full variable domain (missing parts from reference TRBV15 and TRBJ2-7): DAMVIQNPRYQVTQFGKPVTLSCSQTLNHNVMYWYQQKSSQAPKLLFHYYDKDFNNEADTPDNFQSRRPNTSFCFLDIRSPGLGDTAMYLCATSAFPGTGVEQYFGPGTRLTVT.

The rearrangement joins TRBV19 to TRBJ2-2; 9 nucleotides align to TRBD2. The CDR3 extends over 16 amino acids. The V and J ends lost 3 bases and 1 base, in that order; junction bases with no gene match: 3. Germline CDR1 is LNHDA and CDR2 is SQIVND (reference sequence). CDR3 residues: CASSIPLAGNTGELFF. In DNA form, the CDR3 reads TGTGCCAGTAGTATCCCACTAGCGGGGAACACCGGGGAGCTGTTTTTT.